The 18 T cell receptor beta chains given below trace back to one sample, sequenced in a study of cytomegalovirus exposure and HLA in healthy donors. PCR primers comprised 60 Vbeta and 13 Jbeta primers. The data were produced by immunoSEQ multiplex PCR, yet TCRdb's version contains in-frame clones alone and is incomplete. Of 150,000 to 200,000 clones listed, approximately 9.5% were seen once; the top ten hold 1% to 1.5%. Sequenced material: PBMCs. These receptors were collected from a woman aged 30 to 39 in good health and CMV-seropositive.

The chain recombines TRBV4-1 with TRBJ2-7; maybe TRBD1 (5 bases). Germline-derived CDR1 and CDR2 are MGHRA and YSYEKL. Trimming left V 1 base short and J 3 bases short, with 10 bases between. This CDR3 is built from 14 residues. CDR3 nucleotide sequence: TGCGCCAGCAGCCAAGCCAGGGTCGGCTACGAGCAGTACTTC. Translation gives CASSQARVGYEQYF.

The chain uses TRBV6-5 and TRBJ1-2; 8 nucleotides agree with TRBD1. V trimming: 8 bases; J trimming: 4 bases; junction bases outside the gene matches: 12. The CDR3 has 15 residues. Germline V gene sequence: CDR1 MNHEY, CDR2 SVGAGI. CDR3 in amino acids: CASLPRTGNFYGYTF. DNA of the CDR3: TGTGCCAGCCTTCCTAGGACAGGGAATTTCTATGGCTACACCTTC.

On this clone itself: This same CDR3 is encoded by further DNA sequences in the sample. This rearrangement joins TRBV19 to TRBJ2-7; TRBD2 matches at 11 bases. The germline V gene encodes CDR1 LNHDA and CDR2 SQIVND (reference sequence). The V gene end was trimmed by 8 bases and the J gene end by 3 bases; junction bases not matched to a gene: 6. This CDR3 has 14 amino acids. CDR3 sequence: CASSPGTSGYEQYF. The CDR3 DNA is TGTGCCAGTTCTCCCGGGACTAGCGGCTACGAGCAGTACTTC.

This clone was seen more than once but under ten times. V is TRBV5-1 and J is TRBJ1-1, with 8 positions matching TRBD1. The length of the CDR3 is 17 residues. Germline V lookup: CDR1 SGHRS, CDR2 YFSETQ. Trimming removed 1 base from V and 3 bases from J; junction bases left unmatched: 11. CDR3 coding DNA: TGCGCCAGCAGCTTGTGGGCAGGGGGCGCTGATGACACTGAAGCTTTCTTT. It encodes CASSLWAGGADDTEAFF.

V usage is TRBV11-2 and J usage is TRBJ2-7, with TRBD2 identical over 12 bases. Germline CDR1 SGHAT, CDR2 FQNNGV. The V and J ends lost 7 bases and 2 bases, in that order; junction bases with no gene match: 6. CDR3 size: 15 residues. The CDR3 nucleotides are TGTGCCAGCATGACTAGCGGGAGTACGGCCTACGAGCAGTACTTC. It specifies CASMTSGSTAYEQYF. The variable domain in full, completed from reference TRBV11-2 and TRBJ2-7, reads EAGVAQSPRYKIIEKRQSVAFWCNPISGHATLYWYQQILGQGPKLLIQFQNNGVVDDSQLPKDRFSAERLKGVDSTLKIQPAKLEDSAVYLCASMTSGSTAYEQYFGPGTRLTVT.

This chain links TRBV5-6 with TRBJ2-5; D gene unclear. The V and J ends lost 3 bases and 5 bases respectively, with 11 bases between them. From germline, CDR1 is SGHDT and CDR2 YYEEEE. This CDR3 region has 13 residues. The CDR3 nucleotides read TGTGCCAGCAGCTCATTCCGTGCGGAGACCCAGTACTTC. This encodes CASSSFRAETQYF.

This clone was observed a handful of times. J is TRBJ2-1 and V is TRBV4-2, with 9 bases identical to TRBD2. The CDR3 runs to 19 residues. Trimming removed 0 bases from V and 6 bases from J; junction bases left unmatched: 15. Germline V lookup: CDR1 LGHNA, CDR2 YNFKEQ. DNA for the CDR3: TGTGCCAGCAGCCAAGAGAAGGGGGTACGTGCGGGAGGGATCAATGAGCAGTTCTTC. Translation: CASSQEKGVRAGGINEQFF.

This clone was found a few times. The chain recombines TRBV13 with TRBJ1-1; D gene uncertain. Trimming shortened V by 3 bases and J by 3 bases, and 11 bases separated the two germline ends. Germline V gene data show CDR1 as PRHDT and CDR2 as FYEKMQ (reference sequence). The length of the CDR3 is 14 residues. CDR3 region: CASSFKIRDTEAFF. The CDR3 DNA reads as TGTGCCAGCAGCTTTAAAATACGAGACACTGAAGCTTTCTTT.

This clone occurred a few times. This chain joins TRBV19 and TRBJ1-4; TRBD1 might be the D (5 bases). Germline V gives CDR1 LNHDA, CDR2 SQIVND (reference sequence). The V end lost 6 bases, the J end lost 4 bases, and 6 bases lay between the germline ends. CDR3 size: 12 residues. The CDR3 loop reads CASRGDNEKLFF. CDR3 DNA: TGTGCCAGTAGAGGGGATAATGAAAAACTGTTTTTT.

There are a few counts of this clone. The chain combines TRBV5-1 with TRBJ1-3, with 10 bases that match TRBD1. J gave up 4 bases and V 4 bases, and 5 bases lay outside the gene matches. Germline V CDR1 and CDR2: SGHRS, YFSETQ. CDR3 length: 15 residues. The CDR3 DNA is TGCGCCAGCAGCGCCGACAGGGGGCCCGGAAACACCATATATTTT. Translating it yields CASSADRGPGNTIYF.

J is TRBJ1-3 and V is TRBV4-1; D might be TRBD1 (5 bases). V lost 1 base to trimming and J lost 2 bases, with 9 bases between them. This CDR3 is 15 amino acids long. Looked up from germline, CDR1 is MGHRA and CDR2 is YSYEKL. The CDR3 sequence: CASSQVGGPGNTIYF. The CDR3 nucleotides read TGCGCCAGCAGCCAAGTCGGGGGTCCTGGAAACACCATATATTTT.

This clone was counted only a few times. This chain uses TRBV6-6 with TRBJ2-7; D perhaps matches TRBD2 (6 bases). CDR1 MNHNY and CDR2 SVGAGI come from the germline V gene (reference sequence). The germline V and J ends were trimmed by 6 bases and 6 bases, with 15 bases remaining between them. The CDR3 contains 13 residues. The CDR3 reads CASRGPGLGEQYF. The CDR3 DNA reads as TGTGCCAGCAGGGGACCGGGACTCGGCGAGCAGTACTTC.

This clone was found a few times. The rearrangement joins TRBV28 to TRBJ1-5, with D possibly TRBD1 on 6 matching bases. V lost 7 bases to trimming and J lost 2 bases, with 12 bases between them. From germline, CDR1 is MDHEN and CDR2 SYDVKM. This CDR3 has 14 amino acids. The CDR3 sequence is CASISHRGNQPQHF. In DNA, the CDR3 is TGTGCCAGCATCAGTCACAGGGGCAATCAGCCCCAGCATTTT.

This clone was seen a handful of times. V is TRBV4-1 and J is TRBJ2-3, with 8 positions matching TRBD1. CDR3 size: 15 residues. Germline V gives CDR1 MGHRA, CDR2 YSYEKL. The junction had 6 bases not matched to a gene; V was cut back by 5 bases and J by 2 bases. The CDR3 reads CASSMEQGDTDTQYF. The CDR3 DNA sequence: TGCGCCAGCAGCATGGAACAGGGGGACACAGATACGCAGTATTTT.

This clone occurred a few times. The chain combines TRBV4-1 with TRBJ1-4; D ambiguous. Germline loops: CDR1 MGHRA, CDR2 YSYEKL. The CDR3 totals 18 residues. The ends were cut back, 0 bases at V and 6 bases at J, with 20 bases in the middle. CDR3 sequence reads: CASSQDLPGGGGDEKLFF. Written as DNA, the CDR3 is TGCGCCAGCAGCCAAGATCTACCCGGTGGCGGCGGGGATGAAAAACTGTTTTTT.

V is TRBV19 and J is TRBJ2-3, with a weak D call TRBD2 (6 bases). The germline CDR1 and CDR2 sequences are LNHDA and SQIVND (reference sequence). The CDR3 extends over 15 amino acids. V lost 5 bases and J 1 base, leaving 13 bases between the germline ends. This chain's CDR3 is CASSLRREGTDTQYF. The DNA of the CDR3 is TGTGCCAGTAGTCTGAGGCGGGAAGGCACAGATACGCAGTATTTT.

The chain is built from TRBV28 and TRBJ2-1, with D unresolved. The ends were cut back, 2 bases at V and 12 bases at J, with 8 bases in the middle. Germline V gene lookup returns CDR1 MDHEN and CDR2 SYDVKM. The CDR3 sequence is 11 residues long. The CDR3 loop is CASSLQVGQFF. CDR3 bases: TGTGCCAGCAGTTTACAGGTTGGGCAGTTCTTC.

This clone was counted only a few times. The genes are TRBV7-2 and TRBJ2-1, with unresolved D. The CDR3 runs to 14 residues. The germline V and J ends were trimmed by 4 bases and 0 bases, with 7 bases remaining between them. Germline V gives CDR1 SGHTA, CDR2 FQGNSA. CDR3 sequence: CASSSLSSYNEQFF. CDR3 nucleotides: TGTGCCAGCAGCTCGCTGAGCTCCTACAATGAGCAGTTCTTC. The variable domain in full, with the rest retrieved from reference TRBV7-2 and TRBJ2-1, is GAGVSQSPSNKVTEKGKDVELRCDPISGHTALYWYRQSLGQGLEFLIYFQGNSAPDKSGLPSDRFSAERTGGSVSTLTIQRTQQEDSAVYLCASSSLSSYNEQFFGPGTRLTVL.